This T cell receptor beta chain was observed in a study of blood T cell repertoires in COVID-19. Here immunoSEQ multiplex PCR was the method, and the copy in TCRdb shows in-frame clones only, minus some. There are roughly 330,000 clones in the sample; more than 75% occur only once, and under 5.5% lies in the top ten. The CDR3 contains 13 residues. V lost 5 bases and J 2 bases, leaving 9 bases between the germline ends. The germline V gene has CDR1 MDHEN and CDR2 SYDVKM. The study assigned cohorts using participant-reported clinical history. V and J are TRBV28 and TRBJ1-2; D perhaps matches TRBD1 (5 bases). This sequence originates from a woman in her twenties or thirties who had recovered from COVID-19. Sequenced: PBMCs or T cells enriched from blood (not recorded which). CDR3 DNA sequence: TGTGCCAGCAGTATCCAGGGAAACTATGGCTACACCTTC. As protein: CASSIQGNYGYTF.